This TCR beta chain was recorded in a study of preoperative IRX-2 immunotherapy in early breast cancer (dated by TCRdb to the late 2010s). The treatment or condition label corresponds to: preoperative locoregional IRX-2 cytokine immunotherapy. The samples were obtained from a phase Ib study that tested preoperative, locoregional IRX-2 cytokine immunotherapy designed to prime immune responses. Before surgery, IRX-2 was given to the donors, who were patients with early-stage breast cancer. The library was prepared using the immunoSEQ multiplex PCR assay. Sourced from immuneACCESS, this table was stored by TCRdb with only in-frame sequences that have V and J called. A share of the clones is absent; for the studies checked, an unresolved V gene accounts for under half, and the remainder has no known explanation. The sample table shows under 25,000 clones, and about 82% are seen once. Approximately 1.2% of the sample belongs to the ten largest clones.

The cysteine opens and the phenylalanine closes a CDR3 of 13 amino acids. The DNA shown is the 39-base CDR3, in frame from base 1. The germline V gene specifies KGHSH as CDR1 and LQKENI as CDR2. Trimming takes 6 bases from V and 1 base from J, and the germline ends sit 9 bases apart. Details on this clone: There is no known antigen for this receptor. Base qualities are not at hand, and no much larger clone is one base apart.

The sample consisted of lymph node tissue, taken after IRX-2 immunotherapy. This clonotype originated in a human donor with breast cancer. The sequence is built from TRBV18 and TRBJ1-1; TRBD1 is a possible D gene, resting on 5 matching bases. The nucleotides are TGTGCCAGCTCCCTCGACAGGAACACTGAAGCTTTCTTT. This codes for CASSLDRNTEAFF.